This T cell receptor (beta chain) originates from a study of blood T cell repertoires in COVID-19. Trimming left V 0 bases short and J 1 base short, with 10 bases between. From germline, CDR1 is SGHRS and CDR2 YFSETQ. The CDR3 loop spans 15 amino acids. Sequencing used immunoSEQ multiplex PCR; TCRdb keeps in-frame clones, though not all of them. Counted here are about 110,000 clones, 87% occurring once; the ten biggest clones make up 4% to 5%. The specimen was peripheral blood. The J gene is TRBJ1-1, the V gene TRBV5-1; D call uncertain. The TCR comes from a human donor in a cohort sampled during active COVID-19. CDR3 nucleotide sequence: TGCGCCAGCAGCTTGGAAATCGCGGGGAACACTGAAGCTTTCTTT. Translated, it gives CASSLEIAGNTEAFF.